This T cell receptor beta chain derives from a study of T cells in Graves' hyperthyroidism and ophthalmopathy. Study summary: Pretreatment peripheral blood was obtained at initial diagnosis.

From RNA transcripts, TCR beta CDR3 regions were amplified. TCR CDR3 underwent first-round RT-PCR with the HTBI primer set. TCRdb analysed the multiplex PCR reads with MiXCR anew, one entry per CDR3 protein. This table holds 300,000 to 500,000 distinct CDR3 sequences, roughly an eighth found once. The diagnoses drew upon clinical symptoms, serum thyroxine and TRAb, thyroid ultrasound and orbital computed tomography. Fresh peripheral blood, about 9.6 ml, yielded the PBMCs. Turning to this clonotype: Its antigen is unidentified.

Study conclusions and caveats: In the analysis, a 13 V-J model separated ophthalmopathy from stable hyperthyroidism.

Germline CDR1 GTSNPN, CDR2 SVGIG (reference sequence). The CDR3 extends over 11 amino acids. The J segment lost 10 bases and the V segment lost 2 bases, leaving 2 bases of the junction unmatched. The genes are TRBV30 and TRBJ2-1; 7 bases fit TRBD2. The sample comprised blood. This TCR derives from a man between 50 and 59 years old with Graves' ophthalmopathy. In DNA, the CDR3 is TGTGCCTGGAGTTTCGGGGGGGAGCAGTTCTTC. It encodes CAWSFGGEQFF.